This TCR beta chain came from a study of sequential checkpoint blockade in melanoma. Treatment described: randomized to nivolumab then ipilimumab (arm A) or the reverse (arm B). DNA-damaging chemotherapy had not been given to any patient beforehand. PBMC sorting kept live CD3+CD8+ cells without CD19 or CD56. Assay used: immunoSEQ multiplex PCR; TCRdb lists only in-frame clones, some missing. The sample includes about 16,000 clones, about 92% of them seen just once. The sequences come from CD8+ T cells sorted from blood (inferred from file names), collected from a patient given nivolumab and ipilimumab in sequence. This receptor was identified in a human donor with melanoma.

The CDR3 is CASTFGGGAYEQYF. The CDR3 coding sequence is TGTGCCAGCACCTTCGGGGGGGGCGCTTACGAGCAGTACTTC. This chain links TRBV5-6 with TRBJ2-7; 8 bases are shared with TRBD2. The CDR3 is made up of 14 amino acids. J lost 4 bases, V lost 6 bases, and 9 bases had no gene match. Germline V CDR1 and CDR2: SGHDT, YYEEEE.